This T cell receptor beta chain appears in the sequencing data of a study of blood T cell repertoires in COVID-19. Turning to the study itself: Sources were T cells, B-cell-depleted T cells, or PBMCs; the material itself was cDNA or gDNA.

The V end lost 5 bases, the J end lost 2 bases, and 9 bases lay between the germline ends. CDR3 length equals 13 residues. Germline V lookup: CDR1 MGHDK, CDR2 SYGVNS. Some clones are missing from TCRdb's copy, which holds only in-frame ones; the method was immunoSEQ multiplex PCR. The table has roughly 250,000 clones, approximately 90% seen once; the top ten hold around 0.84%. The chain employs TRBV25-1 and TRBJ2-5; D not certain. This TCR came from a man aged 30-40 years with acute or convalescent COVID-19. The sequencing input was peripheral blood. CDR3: CASSIQDQETQYF. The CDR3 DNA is TGTGCCAGCAGTATCCAGGATCAAGAGACCCAGTACTTC. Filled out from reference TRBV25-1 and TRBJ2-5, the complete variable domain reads EADIYQTPRYLVIGTGKKITLECSQTMGHDKMYWYQQDPGMELHLIHYSYGVNSTEKGDLSSESTVSRIRTEHFPLTLESARPSHTSQYLCASSIQDQETQYFGPGTRLLVL.